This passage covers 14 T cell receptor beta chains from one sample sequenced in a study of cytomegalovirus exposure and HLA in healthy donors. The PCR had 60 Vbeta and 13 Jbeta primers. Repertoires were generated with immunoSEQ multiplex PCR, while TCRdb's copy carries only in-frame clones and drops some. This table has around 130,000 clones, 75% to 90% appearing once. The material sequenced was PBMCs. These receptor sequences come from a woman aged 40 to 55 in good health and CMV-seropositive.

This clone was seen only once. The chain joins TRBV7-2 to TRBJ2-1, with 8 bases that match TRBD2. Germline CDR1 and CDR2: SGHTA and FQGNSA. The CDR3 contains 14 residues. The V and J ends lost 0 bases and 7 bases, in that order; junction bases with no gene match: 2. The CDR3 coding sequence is TGTGCCAGCAGCTTAGCCGGGGGGGTAAATGAGCAGTTCTTC. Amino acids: CASSLAGGVNEQFF.

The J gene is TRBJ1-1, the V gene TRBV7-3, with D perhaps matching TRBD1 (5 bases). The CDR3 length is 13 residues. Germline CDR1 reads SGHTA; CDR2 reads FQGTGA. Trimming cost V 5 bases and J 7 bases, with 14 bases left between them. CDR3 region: CASSQTRGLEAFF. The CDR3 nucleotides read TGTGCCAGCAGCCAGACCCGGGGACTTGAAGCTTTCTTT.

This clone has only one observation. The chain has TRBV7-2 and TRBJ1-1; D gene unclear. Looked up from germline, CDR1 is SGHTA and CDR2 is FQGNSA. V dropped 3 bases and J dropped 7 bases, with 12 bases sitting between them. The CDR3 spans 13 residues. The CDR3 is CASSFGGSYEAFF. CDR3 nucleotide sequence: TGTGCCAGCAGCTTTGGAGGGAGCTATGAAGCTTTCTTT.

CDR3 sequence reads: CASSSGQNSYGYTF. CDR3 coding DNA: TGTGCCAGCAGTTCGGGACAGAACTCTTATGGCTACACCTTC. The J gene is TRBJ1-2, the V gene TRBV28; 7 bases fit TRBD1. This CDR3 is 14 amino acids long. Germline-derived CDR1 and CDR2 are MDHEN and SYDVKM. After removal of 4 bases from V and 5 bases from J, the junction contained 7 bases not matched to a gene.

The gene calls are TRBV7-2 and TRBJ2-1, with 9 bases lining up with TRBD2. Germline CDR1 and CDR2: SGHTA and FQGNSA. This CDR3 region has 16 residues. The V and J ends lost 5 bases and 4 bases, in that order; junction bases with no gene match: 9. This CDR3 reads CASSPRGSGGYNEQFF. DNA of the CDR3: TGTGCCAGCAGCCCACGGGGTAGCGGGGGATACAATGAGCAGTTCTTC.

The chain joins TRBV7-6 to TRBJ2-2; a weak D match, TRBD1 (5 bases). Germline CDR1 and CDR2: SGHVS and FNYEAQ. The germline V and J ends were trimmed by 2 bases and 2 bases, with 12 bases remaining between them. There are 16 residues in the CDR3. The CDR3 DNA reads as TGTGCCAGCAGCTTATTGGCCGGACATAACACCGGGGAGCTGTTTTTT. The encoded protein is CASSLLAGHNTGELFF.

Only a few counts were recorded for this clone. CDR3 coding DNA: TGCAGCGTGGACAAGGCCGGGTTCGTGGACAATGAGCAGTTCTTC. It yields the protein CSVDKAGFVDNEQFF. The genes are TRBV29-1 and TRBJ2-1, with D possibly TRBD1 on 5 matching bases. V lost 6 bases and J lost 5, with 20 bases in between. The CDR3 runs to 15 residues. CDR1 is SQVTM, CDR2 ANQGSEA, per germline.

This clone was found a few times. CDR3 nucleotide sequence: TGTGCCAGTAGTATAGGGCAGGGCGGCAATCAGCCCCAGCATTTT. Amino acid sequence: CASSIGQGGNQPQHF. J is TRBJ1-5 and V is TRBV19; D perhaps matches TRBD1 (5 bases). The CDR3 totals 15 residues. Germline loops: CDR1 LNHDA, CDR2 SQIVND (reference sequence). V lost 1 base and J lost 2, with 9 bases in between.

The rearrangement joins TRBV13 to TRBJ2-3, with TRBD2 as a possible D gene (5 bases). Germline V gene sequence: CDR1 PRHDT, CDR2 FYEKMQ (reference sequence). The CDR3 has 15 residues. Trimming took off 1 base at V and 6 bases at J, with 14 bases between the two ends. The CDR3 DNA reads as TGTGCCAGCAGCTTAGCCCCGGAGGTCTACGATACGCAGTATTTT. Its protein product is CASSLAPEVYDTQYF.

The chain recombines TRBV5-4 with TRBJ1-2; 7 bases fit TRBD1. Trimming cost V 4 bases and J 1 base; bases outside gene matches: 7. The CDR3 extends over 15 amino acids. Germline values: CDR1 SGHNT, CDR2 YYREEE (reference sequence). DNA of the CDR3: TGTGCCAGCAGCCTTGGACAGGTGATTAACTATGGCTACACCTTC. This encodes CASSLGQVINYGYTF.

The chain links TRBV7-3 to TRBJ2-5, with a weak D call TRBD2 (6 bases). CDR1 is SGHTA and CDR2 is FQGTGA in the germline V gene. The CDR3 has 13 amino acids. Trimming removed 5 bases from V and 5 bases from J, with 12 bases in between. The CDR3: CASSGGSGETQYF. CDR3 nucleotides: TGTGCCAGCAGCGGGGGGTCTGGGGAGACCCAGTACTTC.

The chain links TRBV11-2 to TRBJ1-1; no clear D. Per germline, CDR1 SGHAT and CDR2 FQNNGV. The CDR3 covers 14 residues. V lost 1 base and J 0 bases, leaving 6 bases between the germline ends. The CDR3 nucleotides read TGTGCCAGCAGCTTAGGGCAGATGAACACTGAAGCTTTCTTT. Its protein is CASSLGQMNTEAFF.

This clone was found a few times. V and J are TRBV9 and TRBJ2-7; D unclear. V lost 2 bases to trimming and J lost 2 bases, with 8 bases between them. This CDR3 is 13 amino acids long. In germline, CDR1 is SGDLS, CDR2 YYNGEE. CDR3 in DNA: TGTGCCAGCAGCGTCCGCGAGACCTACGAGCAGTACTTC. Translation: CASSVRETYEQYF.

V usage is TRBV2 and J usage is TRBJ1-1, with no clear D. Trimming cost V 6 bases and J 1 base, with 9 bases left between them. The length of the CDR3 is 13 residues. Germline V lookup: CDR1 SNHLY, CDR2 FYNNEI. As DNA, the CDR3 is TGTGCCAGCAGAAGAACGAGGAACACTGAAGCTTTCTTT. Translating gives CASRRTRNTEAFF.